Listed below are T cell receptor beta chains from one sample, sequenced in a study of T cells after yellow fever vaccination. MiXCR, run by TCRdb on the 5' RACE reads, gives a single entry per CDR3 protein. The sample includes approximately 170,000 distinct CDR3 sequences, 9.5% to 11% of them seen just once. The sequenced sample was CD8+ T cells sorted from PBMCs, obtained 15 days after the yellow fever booster vaccination. The receptors shown here come from a man between 18 and 29 years old who received the YFV17D yellow fever vaccine. The CDR3 runs from the conserved cysteine through the conserved F or W. A D gene is named only where the DNA matches it firmly. Some rows mark clone size as missing; the rest say once, few, many or name a class of expanded clone.

v_call	j_call	d_call	clone_size	cdr3_length	cdr3_nt	cdr3_aa
TRBV19	TRBJ2-7	-	few	15	TGTGCCAGTAGTATAGTTGCGGGGGCCTCCTACGAGCAGTACTTC	CASSIVAGASYEQYF
TRBV10-3	TRBJ2-5	-	-	14	TGTGCCATCAGTGAGGAAACAGAAAGGGAGACCCAGTACTTC	CAISEETERETQYF
TRBV6-6	TRBJ2-3	-	once	13	TGTGCCAGCGACCCGCGGGGCCCAGATACGCAGTATTTT	CASDPRGPDTQYF
TRBV9	TRBJ2-6	-	-	15	TGTGCCAGCAGCGTTGGCGACTCTGGGGCCAACGTCCTGACTTTC	CASSVGDSGANVLTF
TRBV10-3	TRBJ2-7	-	many	10	TGTGCCATCGGCTCCTACGAGCAGTACTTC	CAIGSYEQYF
TRBV27	TRBJ2-7	TRBD1	-	17	TGTGCCAGCAGTTTACAGTCAGGGGGATCTAGCTCCTACGAGCAGTACTTC	CASSLQSGGSSSYEQYF
TRBV4-1	TRBJ1-6	-	few	19	TGCGCCAGCAGCCATCCCCCCAATGAGGGGAGCTCCTATAATTCACCCCTCCACTTT	CASSHPPNEGSSYNSPLHF
TRBV6-5	TRBJ2-1	TRBD1	few	12	TGTGCCAGCAGGACAGGGTTCAATGAGCAGTTCTTC	CASRTGFNEQFF
TRBV5-6	TRBJ2-2	-	-	15	TGTGCCAGCAGCTTGGTACAGGGTAATACCGGGGAGCTGTTTTTT	CASSLVQGNTGELFF
TRBV4-3	TRBJ2-5	TRBD1	few	18	TGCGCCAGCAGCCAAGAAGGGGTGGGGACAGTATCCGAAGAGACCCAGTACTTC	CASSQEGVGTVSEETQYF
TRBV19	TRBJ2-1	-	few	13	TGTGCCAGTGAATGGGGCAGCGGCAATGAGCAGTTCTTC	CASEWGSGNEQFF
TRBV9	TRBJ2-7	TRBD1	few	15	TGTGCCAGCAGCGAGGGACAGGGGGTGGCCTACGAGCAGTACTTC	CASSEGQGVAYEQYF
TRBV6-5	TRBJ2-1	-	many	14	TGTGCCAGCAGCCCGGGCGGCAGCTACAATGAGCAGTTCTTC	CASSPGGSYNEQFF
TRBV4-1	TRBJ1-4	-	-	15	TGCGCCAGCAGCCAGACCCCACAGCGCAATGAAAAACTGTTTTTT	CASSQTPQRNEKLFF
TRBV6-2/TRBV6-3	TRBJ1-1	-	-	15	TGTGCCAGCAGCTCAGTCCTGAGGAAAAACACTGAAGCTTTCTTT	CASSSVLRKNTEAFF
TRBV5-1	TRBJ2-1	TRBD1	many	17	TGCGCCAGCAGCATCGGGACAGGGGTTCACCCCTACAATGAGCAGTTCTTC	CASSIGTGVHPYNEQFF
TRBV29-1	TRBJ2-3	-	few	18	TGCAGCGTTGAAGATTGGGGCGGGGGACATAGCGCATCAGATACGCAGTATTTT	CSVEDWGGGHSASDTQYF
TRBV7-8	TRBJ2-3	TRBD2	-	14	TGTGCCAGCGGCGGGGGTGGGAGCACAGATACGCAGTATTTT	CASGGGGSTDTQYF
TRBV5-6	TRBJ1-1	-	few	13	TGTGCCAGCAGCCCCTTTGGGGTCACTGAAGCTTTCTTT	CASSPFGVTEAFF
TRBV7-2	TRBJ2-2	TRBD1	few	17	TGTGCCAGCAGCACCCACCCCGGGACAGGGAACACCGGGGAGCTGTTTTTT	CASSTHPGTGNTGELFF
TRBV5-1	TRBJ2-1	TRBD2	once	15	TGCGCCAGCAGCCCGCTCCCGGGGGGGCAGAATGAGCAGTTCTTC	CASSPLPGGQNEQFF
TRBV5-1	TRBJ2-5	TRBD2	-	15	TGCGCCAGCAGCTTTGAGACTAGCGGGGGGGAGACCCAGTACTTC	CASSFETSGGETQYF
TRBV7-2	TRBJ2-2	-	-	10	TGTGCCAGCTATGGCGGGGAGCTGTTTTTT	CASYGGELFF
TRBV20-1	TRBJ2-1	-	few	12	TGCAGTGCTAGGACGGGGGTGCGGGAGCAGTTCTTC	CSARTGVREQFF
TRBV20-1	TRBJ2-3	-	-	16	TGCAGTGCTAGAGGCCCCTCCGGGGGGCGCACAGATACGCAGTATTTT	CSARGPSGGRTDTQYF
TRBV10-3	TRBJ2-7	-	few	14	TGTGCCATCAGTGCGGTGACAGGGAGGTACGAGCAGTACTTC	CAISAVTGRYEQYF
TRBV5-1	TRBJ1-1	TRBD1	many	16	TGCGCCAGCAGCCGAACGACAGGGTACTCGAACACTGAAGCTTTCTTT	CASSRTTGYSNTEAFF
TRBV4-2	TRBJ2-5	-	few	16	TGTGCCAGCAGCCAAGTTTGGGGCAGCCGGTTAGATGACCAGTACTTC	CASSQVWGSRLDDQYF
TRBV6-5	TRBJ2-7	TRBD1	few	12	TGTGCCACCCGAACAGGGGGCTACGAGCAGTACTTC	CATRTGGYEQYF
TRBV6-2/TRBV6-3	TRBJ2-3	-	-	14	TGTGCCAGCAGTTACCCCCATGAGGAAGATACGCAGTATTTT	CASSYPHEEDTQYF
TRBV5-4	TRBJ2-5	-	-	13	TGTGCCAGCAAAACAGGGGAGGGAGAGACCCAGTACTTC	CASKTGEGETQYF
TRBV12-3/TRBV12-4	TRBJ2-1	-	few	14	TGTGCCAGCAGTACCCGGCGGATGGGGGGTGAGCAGTTCTTC	CASSTRRMGGEQFF
TRBV20-1	TRBJ2-1	-	few	11	TGCAGTGCGTCTTTGGCTTATGAGCAGTTCTTC	CSASLAYEQFF
TRBV30	TRBJ2-7	TRBD1	-	14	TGTGCCTGGACCCACCTGGGACAGGGCTACGAGCAGTACTTC	CAWTHLGQGYEQYF
TRBV4-1	TRBJ2-1	TRBD2	-	16	TGCGCCAGCAGCCTTTCAGGACTAGCGGGCTACAATGAGCAGTTCTTC	CASSLSGLAGYNEQFF
TRBV4-2	TRBJ1-2	-	-	14	TGTGCCAGCAGCCAAGCGGGGGGGGAAGATGGCTACACCTTC	CASSQAGGEDGYTF
TRBV7-3	TRBJ2-2	TRBD2	-	16	TGTGCCAGCAGCTCCCGACTAGCGGGGGGAACGGGGGAGCTGTTTTTT	CASSSRLAGGTGELFF
TRBV9	TRBJ1-6	-	few	14	TGTGCCAGCAGCGTAGGACCAGGGTATTCACCCCTCCACTTT	CASSVGPGYSPLHF
TRBV11-2	TRBJ2-6	-	-	20	TGTGCCAGCAGCCCCCAGGCGGGTGACGGTTGGGGCTCTGGGGCCAACGTCCTGACTTTC	CASSPQAGDGWGSGANVLTF
TRBV9	TRBJ2-1	-	many	15	TGTGCCAGCAGCGTAGGGGGCAGAATTTACAATGAGCAGTTCTTC	CASSVGGRIYNEQFF
TRBV7-3	TRBJ1-2	-	-	13	TGTGCCAGCAGCTTAACAGGGGGGAGAGGCTACACCTTC	CASSLTGGRGYTF
TRBV4-1	TRBJ2-5	TRBD2	-	16	TGCGCCAGCAGCCAGCTTACTAGCGGGGGGGTGGAGACCCAGTACTTC	CASSQLTSGGVETQYF
TRBV5-1	TRBJ2-5	TRBD2	-	13	TGCGCCAGCAGCAGCGGGGGGGGCGGGACCCAGTACTTC	CASSSGGGGTQYF
TRBV6-5	TRBJ2-6	TRBD1	-	16	TGTGCCAGCAGTTACACAGGGGGCAGTGGGGCCAACGTCCTGACTTTC	CASSYTGGSGANVLTF
TRBV18	TRBJ1-1	-	few	15	TGTGCCAGCTCCCCCATGGGTATCCGGAATACTGAAGCTTTCTTT	CASSPMGIRNTEAFF
TRBV5-1	TRBJ2-1	TRBD1	-	15	TGCGCCAGCAGCCCTCGACAGGGCGCCTACAATGAGCAGTTCTTC	CASSPRQGAYNEQFF
TRBV7-2	TRBJ1-4	TRBD1	many	17	TGTGCCAGCAGCTTAACGGGGTTACAGGGGGCGCGGGAAAAACTGTTTTTT	CASSLTGLQGAREKLFF
TRBV30	TRBJ2-7	-	-	12	TGTGCCTGGAGTGGACAGTCCTACGAGCAGTACTTC	CAWSGQSYEQYF
TRBV4-1	TRBJ2-7	-	many	15	TGCGCCAGCAGCCTCAGGGGGGAAAGCTCCTACGAGCAGTACTTC	CASSLRGESSYEQYF
TRBV25-1	TRBJ1-2	-	few	13	TGTGCCAGCAGTGTAGGGTCCGACTATGGCTACACCTTC	CASSVGSDYGYTF